This record covers a single TCR beta chain. The data are from a study of shared clonotypes between healthy human individuals. Clones were sequenced by immunoSEQ multiplex PCR, and TCRdb holds only the in-frame ones, with some missing. In the table there are about 2.3 million clones, approximately 95% of which are singletons. Germline V gene data show CDR1 as SGHTA and CDR2 as FQGTGA. The V and J ends lost 4 bases and 5 bases respectively, with 14 bases between them. CDR3 size: 14 residues. The sequence came from a man younger than 35 in good health. Some clones in this sample may be carry-over from other donors' samples. This chain links TRBV7-3 with TRBJ2-5; D perhaps matches TRBD2 (6 bases). Sequenced material: naive CD4+ T cells from PBMCs. Subset described: CD45RA+ positively selected. The CDR3 region has the DNA TGTGCCAGCAGCTCGGGGACTCCGGGGGAGACCCAGTACTTC. Amino acids: CASSSGTPGETQYF.